This TCR beta chain appears in the sequencing data of a study of T cell responses to AZD1222 COVID-19 vaccine. Trimming removed 4 bases from V and 1 base from J, with 10 bases in between. Looked up from germline, CDR1 is MNHEY and CDR2 is SVGEGT. The CDR3 runs 14 residues. Some clones are missing from TCRdb's copy, which holds only in-frame ones; the method was immunoSEQ multiplex PCR. Of about 130,000 clones detected, more than 75% appear once; the ten largest clones hold roughly 4.3%. The V call is TRBV6-2 or TRBV6-3, the J call TRBJ1-1; tentative D call: TRBD1 (5 bases). The receptor was derived from an adult in good health. The sequencing used peripheral blood, collected on day 0 of AZD1222 vaccination. CDR3 protein: CASSFLGENTEAFF. CDR3 nucleotides: TGTGCCAGCAGTTTCCTGGGGGAGAACACTGAAGCTTTCTTT.